These 28 T cell receptor beta chains share one sample of origin, sequenced in a study of blood T cells in healthy people across ages. A second PCR of roughly 6 to 12 cycles used a sample-barcoded 5' primer and a J-beta primer mix. Using its own MiXCR run on the 5' RACE reads, TCRdb lists one record per CDR3 protein. The repertoire holds more than 1 million distinct CDR3 sequences, with around 45% as singletons. The sample was blood. The receptors derive from an older woman in good health.

J is TRBJ2-5 and V is TRBV20-1, with D unclear. The CDR3 totals 12 residues. Germline V lookup: CDR1 DFQATT, CDR2 SNEGSKA (reference sequence). Trimming pared 5 bases from V and 2 bases from J, leaving 9 bases between. CDR3 sequence (DNA): TGCAGTGCTGCCAGGTCTCAAGAGACCCAGTACTTC. It encodes CSAARSQETQYF.

This clonotype appeared a few times. CDR3 amino acids: CSAKWDSDYGYTF. CDR3 in DNA: TGCAGTGCTAAATGGGACAGTGACTATGGCTACACCTTC. V usage is TRBV20-1 and J usage is TRBJ1-2; 7 bases agree with TRBD1. The CDR3 contains 13 residues. The V gene end was trimmed by 4 bases and the J gene end by 3 bases; junction bases not matched to a gene: 5. The germline CDR1 and CDR2 sequences are DFQATT and SNEGSKA (reference sequence).

This sequence joins TRBV20-1 and TRBJ1-5; maybe TRBD1 (5 bases). The CDR3 contains 15 residues. Per the germline V gene, CDR1 is DFQATT and CDR2 is SNEGSKA (reference sequence). V was pared by 0 bases and J by 1 base, with 10 bases between. CDR3 protein: CSARDCRQSNQPQHF. In DNA form, the CDR3 reads TGCAGTGCTAGAGATTGTCGACAGAGCAATCAGCCCCAGCATTTT.

This clonotype occurred a few times. The rearrangement uses TRBV20-1 and TRBJ2-3, with D possibly being TRBD1 or TRBD2 (5 bases each). This CDR3 contains 13 residues. V was cut by 3 bases and J by 4 bases, with 11 bases left in between. Germline loops: CDR1 DFQATT, CDR2 SNEGSKA (reference sequence). The CDR3 sequence is CSARGLAPDTQYF. In DNA, the CDR3 is TGCAGTGCTAGGGGGCTAGCCCCAGATACGCAGTATTTT.

V gene TRBV30 combines with J gene TRBJ2-5; TRBD2 matches 9 bases. This CDR3 contains 13 residues. Trimming took 1 base from V and 11 from J; bases not matched to a gene: 8. Germline V lookup: CDR1 GTSNPN, CDR2 SVGIG (reference sequence). CDR3 nucleotides: TGTGCCTGGAGTGGGACTAGCGTAAATGAGCAGTACTTC. Its protein is CAWSGTSVNEQYF.

The chain combines TRBV5-1 with TRBJ2-7, with D maybe TRBD2 (6 bases). Trimming left V 4 bases short and J 6 bases short, with 17 bases between. The V gene's germline CDR1 is SGHRS and CDR2 YFSETQ. This CDR3 has 14 residues. CDR3 nucleotides: TGCGCCAGCAGCCTCCGGGACGGGGGTCGCGAGCAGTACTTC. This sequence encodes CASSLRDGGREQYF. Based on the CDR3 plus reference TRBV5-1 and TRBJ2-7, the full variable domain is KAGVTQTPRYLIKTRGQQVTLSCSPISGHRSVSWYQQTPGQGLQFLFEYFSETQRNKGNFPGRFSGRQFSNSRSEMNVSTLELGDSALYLCASSLRDGGREQYFGPGTRLTVT.

The CDR3, as DNA: TGTGCCAGCACTCAGGGGAGAGGGGGGAGCAATCAGCCCCAGCATTTT. This encodes CASTQGRGGSNQPQHF. This rearrangement joins TRBV11-2 to TRBJ1-5; D perhaps matches TRBD1 (6 bases). Trimming shortened V by 7 bases and J by 1 base, and 17 bases separated the two germline ends. This CDR3 is 16 amino acids long. Germline V lookup: CDR1 SGHAT, CDR2 FQNNGV.

This clonotype was counted between two and nine times. V usage is TRBV27 and J usage is TRBJ2-4, with TRBD2 matching 10 bases. The CDR3 spans 17 residues. Germline V gene lookup returns CDR1 MNHEY and CDR2 SMNVEV (reference sequence). The junction had 8 bases not matched to a gene; V was cut back by 6 bases and J by 0 bases. The CDR3, as DNA: TGTGCCAGCAGCCGAGCGGGAGGGCCTCTAGCCAAAAACATTCAGTACTTC. Amino acid sequence: CASSRAGGPLAKNIQYF.

This clonotype was recorded a few times. V and J are TRBV15 and TRBJ2-1; D unclear. Trimming removed 0 bases at V and 9 bases at J, with 9 bases between. Germline assignment: CDR1 LNHNV and CDR2 YYDKDF (reference sequence). CDR3 size: 13 residues. CDR3 sequence (DNA): TGTGCCACCAGCAGAGAGAGAAGATCTGAGCAGTTCTTC. Protein sequence: CATSRERRSEQFF.

This clonotype came up once. The V call is TRBV9, the J call TRBJ2-4; 10 bases match TRBD1. The J call may be mistaken, given a closer DNA end match to TRBJ2-5. Per the germline V gene, CDR1 is SGDLS and CDR2 is YYNGEE. There are 15 residues in the CDR3. The CDR3 is CASSVAGQGQETQYF. The CDR3 nucleotides read TGTGCCAGCAGCGTAGCGGGACAGGGGCAAGAGACCCAGTACTTC.

In this sample, this clonotype turned up once. The chain couples TRBV5-6 to TRBJ2-3; the D is unclear. Looked up from germline, CDR1 is SGHDT and CDR2 is YYEEEE. The CDR3 loop spans 16 amino acids. V dropped 0 bases and J dropped 0 bases, with 11 bases sitting between them. Here the CDR3 reads CASSLEIAVSTDTQYF. The CDR3 nucleotides are TGTGCCAGCAGCTTGGAAATAGCCGTTAGCACAGATACGCAGTATTTT.

The chain recombines TRBV10-3 with TRBJ2-1; 8 positions match TRBD2. Germline V CDR1 and CDR2: ENHRY, SYGVKD. CDR3 size: 14 residues. V was clipped by 8 bases and J by 7 bases; unmatched bases: 10. CDR3 in DNA: TGTGCCATCGGGAGCGGGAGCGCTCTGAATGAGCAGTTCTTC. It codes for CAIGSGSALNEQFF.

This clonotype was found once. The chain employs TRBV7-2 and TRBJ2-4; possibly TRBD1 or TRBD2 for D (6 bases each). The CDR3 extends over 13 amino acids. Germline-derived CDR1 and CDR2 are SGHTA and FQGNSA. With 3 bases removed from V and 16 bases from J, the gap between germline ends came to 19 bases. CDR3 DNA sequence: TGTGCCAGCAGCTTGAAGGGGGGCGGGATTTACTACTTC. This translates into CASSLKGGGIYYF.

As regards this clonotype: The limits of the CDR3 on the DNA are not certain, so only TCRdb's listed CDR3 is given. V is TRBV7-5 and J is TRBJ2-7. TRBV7-5 is flagged as a pseudogene. Termini included, the CDR3 measures 16 amino acids. The CDR3 spells CISVPEWGGWSYEQYF.

This clonotype was counted a few times. The chain couples TRBV6-5 to TRBJ2-1; no definite D call. Trimming pared 5 bases from V and 1 base from J, leaving 9 bases between. Germline loops: CDR1 MNHEY, CDR2 SVGAGI. The CDR3 totals 14 residues. CDR3 bases: TGTGCCAGCAGTGAAAAGTCTTCCTACAATGAGCAGTTCTTC. As protein: CASSEKSSYNEQFF.

This clonotype has a handful of counts. The chain joins TRBV24-1 to TRBJ2-7, with TRBD1 matching 10 bases. CDR1 is KGHDR, CDR2 SFDVKD, per germline. J gave up 6 bases and V 4 bases, and 11 bases lay outside the gene matches. The CDR3 is 16 residues long. This CDR3 reads CATSDPGTGERGEQYF. The CDR3, as DNA: TGTGCCACCAGTGACCCGGGGACAGGGGAAAGAGGCGAGCAGTACTTC.

This clonotype was counted a few times. J is TRBJ2-5 and V is TRBV20-1; 9 nucleotides agree with TRBD1. The J call is doubtful: the DNA matches TRBJ2-7 better. The CDR3 totals 16 residues. The germline CDR1 and CDR2 sequences are DFQATT and SNEGSKA (reference sequence). The CDR3 DNA sequence: TGCAGTGCTAGAGATGACGGACAGGGGATCCCCTACGAGCAGTACTTC. It yields the protein CSARDDGQGIPYEQYF.

CDR3 protein: CSVALQGGATDTQYF. The CDR3 nucleotides are TGCAGCGTTGCGCTTCAGGGTGGTGCCACAGATACGCAGTATTTT. The chain has TRBV29-1 and TRBJ2-3; tentative D call: TRBD1 (5 bases). The CDR3 is made up of 15 amino acids. Germline V gene data show CDR1 as SQVTM and CDR2 as ANQGSEA. The V end was cut by 4 bases, the J end by 2 bases, with 16 bases between.

This clonotype was detected a few times. This CDR3 reads CASSWRLAGGFEQYF. The CDR3 DNA follows: TGTGCCAGCAGCTGGCGACTAGCGGGAGGATTCGAGCAGTACTTC. This chain connects TRBV7-2 to TRBJ2-4, with 13 nucleotides matching TRBD2. Gene TRBJ2-7 matches the end of the DNA better, so the J call may be wrong. This CDR3 spans 15 amino acids. Germline V CDR1 and CDR2: SGHTA, FQGNSA.

This chain joins TRBV28 and TRBJ2-7; no clear D. The germline CDR1 and CDR2 sequences are MDHEN and SYDVKM. The CDR3 spans 14 residues. V was pared by 5 bases and J by 5 bases, with 16 bases between. The CDR3 nucleotides read TGTGCCAGCAGTCCCCCCAGGCAAGGCCACGAGCAGTACTTC. Amino acid sequence: CASSPPRQGHEQYF.

The chain uses TRBV28 and TRBJ1-1; no clear D gene. CDR1 MDHEN and CDR2 SYDVKM come from the germline V gene. The CDR3 runs 12 residues. The V end was cut by 5 bases, the J end by 11 bases, with 15 bases between. The CDR3 coding sequence is TGTGCCAGCAGTGTGCGGCCCGAACTGGCTTTCTTT. Its translation is CASSVRPELAFF.

The chain has TRBV4-1 and TRBJ1-6; TRBD1 might be the D (6 bases). There are 14 residues in the CDR3. The V end lost 0 bases, the J end lost 8 bases, and 8 bases lay between the germline ends. Germline V gene lookup returns CDR1 MGHRA and CDR2 YSYEKL. The CDR3 is CASSQEHRDSPLHF. In DNA form, the CDR3 reads TGCGCCAGCAGCCAAGAGCACAGGGATTCACCCCTCCACTTT.

This chain joins TRBV5-4 and TRBJ2-4; 7 nucleotides agree with TRBD1. CDR3 length: 16 amino acids. J lost 1 base, V lost 3 bases, and 7 bases had no gene match. Looked up from germline, CDR1 is SGHNT and CDR2 is YYREEE (reference sequence). CDR3 bases: TGTGCCAGCAGCTGGGGTACAGGGGCTGCCAAAAACATTCAGTACTTC. Its translation: CASSWGTGAAKNIQYF.

This clonotype came up a few times. The chain links TRBV15 to TRBJ2-7, with a possible D match to TRBD2 (5 bases). Trimming pared 1 base from V and 2 bases from J, leaving 9 bases between. Germline values: CDR1 LNHNV, CDR2 YYDKDF (reference sequence). The CDR3 is 14 amino acids. The CDR3 nucleotides are TGTGCCACCAGCAGAGGGGAGACCGCCTACGAGCAGTACTTC. This gives the protein CATSRGETAYEQYF. The full variable domain, rest sourced from reference TRBV15 and TRBJ2-7, is DAMVIQNPRYQVTQFGKPVTLSCSQTLNHNVMYWYQQKSSQAPKLLFHYYDKDFNNEADTPDNFQSRRPNTSFCFLDIRSPGLGDTAMYLCATSRGETAYEQYFGPGTRLTVT.

This clonotype occurred once. The V call is TRBV5-1, the J call TRBJ2-1, with 12 bases lining up with TRBD2. The CDR3 consists of 21 residues. V shed 7 bases and J 10 bases; nucleotides not matched to a gene: 30. CDR1 is SGHRS, CDR2 YFSETQ, per germline. CDR3 residues: CASALPPGQGTTSGRSSEQFF. The CDR3 coding sequence is TGCGCCAGCGCCTTGCCCCCGGGACAGGGGACGACTAGCGGGAGAAGCAGCGAGCAGTTCTTC.

V and J are TRBV27 and TRBJ2-3, with 11 bases lining up with TRBD2. Germline CDR1 and CDR2: MNHEY and SMNVEV (reference sequence). The trim removed 2 bases at V and 0 bases at J, leaving 4 bases unmatched. The CDR3 length is 17 residues. The CDR3 DNA reads TGTGCCAGCAGTTTAGGGACTAGCGGATATAGCACAGATACGCAGTATTTT. It is translated as CASSLGTSGYSTDTQYF.

This chain connects TRBV20-1 to TRBJ2-2; 7 bases align to TRBD1. The CDR3 has 17 amino acids. J gave up 2 bases and V 1 base, and 10 bases lay outside the gene matches. Germline CDR1 is DFQATT and CDR2 is SNEGSKA (reference sequence). The CDR3 nucleotides are TGCAGTGCTAGAGGAATAGGGACAGTAAAAAACACCGGGGAGCTGTTTTTT. It translates to CSARGIGTVKNTGELFF.

The V call is TRBV20-1, the J call TRBJ2-7; 7 bases fit TRBD1. From germline, CDR1 is DFQATT and CDR2 SNEGSKA (reference sequence). V gave up 5 bases and J gave up 6 bases; unmatched junction bases: 13. There are 14 residues in the CDR3. CDR3 protein: CSARRRQGKGEQYF. DNA for the CDR3: TGCAGTGCTCGGAGGCGACAGGGCAAGGGCGAGCAGTACTTC.